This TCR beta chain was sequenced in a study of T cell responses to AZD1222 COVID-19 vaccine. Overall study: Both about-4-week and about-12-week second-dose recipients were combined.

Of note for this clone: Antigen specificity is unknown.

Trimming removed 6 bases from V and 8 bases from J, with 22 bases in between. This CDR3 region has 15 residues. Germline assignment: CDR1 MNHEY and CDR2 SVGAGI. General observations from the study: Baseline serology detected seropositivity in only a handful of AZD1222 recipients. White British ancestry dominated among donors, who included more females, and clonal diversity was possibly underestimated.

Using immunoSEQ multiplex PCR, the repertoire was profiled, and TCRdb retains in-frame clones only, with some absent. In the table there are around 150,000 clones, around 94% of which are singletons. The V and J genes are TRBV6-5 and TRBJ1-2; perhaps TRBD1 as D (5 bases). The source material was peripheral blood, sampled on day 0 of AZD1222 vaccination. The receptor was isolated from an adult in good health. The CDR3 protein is CASSKKPQGQGGYTF. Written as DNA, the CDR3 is TGTGCCAGCAGCAAAAAACCCCAGGGCCAAGGGGGCTACACCTTC.